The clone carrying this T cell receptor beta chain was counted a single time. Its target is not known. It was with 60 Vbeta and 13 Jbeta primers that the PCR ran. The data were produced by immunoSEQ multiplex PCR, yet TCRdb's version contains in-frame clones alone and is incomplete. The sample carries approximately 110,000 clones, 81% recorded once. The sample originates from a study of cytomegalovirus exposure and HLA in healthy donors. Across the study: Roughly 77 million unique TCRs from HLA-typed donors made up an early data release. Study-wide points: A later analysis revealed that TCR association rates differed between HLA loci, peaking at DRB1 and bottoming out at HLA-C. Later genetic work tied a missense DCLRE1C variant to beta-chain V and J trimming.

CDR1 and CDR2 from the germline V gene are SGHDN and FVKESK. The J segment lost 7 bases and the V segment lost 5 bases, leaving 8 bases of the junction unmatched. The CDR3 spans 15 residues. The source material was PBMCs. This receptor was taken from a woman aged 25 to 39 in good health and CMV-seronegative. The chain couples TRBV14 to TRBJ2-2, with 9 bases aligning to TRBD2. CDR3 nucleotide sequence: TGTGCCAGCAGCAACCGACTAGCGGAAGGCGGGGAGCTGTTTTTT. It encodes CASSNRLAEGGELFF.